There are a few counts of the clone carrying this T cell receptor (beta chain). This entry belongs to a study of blood T cells in healthy people across ages. For the second PCR, which ran for roughly 6 to 12 cycles, a sample-barcoded 5' primer and a J-beta primer mix were used. Each CDR3 protein is one row after TCRdb ran MiXCR on the 5' RACE reads. The sample includes fewer than 800,000 distinct CDR3 sequences, over 20% of them seen just once. This clonotype was obtained from a man in his 70s in good health. The sequenced sample consisted of blood.

This chain's CDR3 is CASKAEPIGEQYF. CDR3 DNA: TGTGCCAGCAAAGCGGAGCCGATCGGCGAGCAGTACTTC. V is TRBV2 and J is TRBJ2-7; maybe TRBD2 (5 bases). The CDR3 is 13 residues long. From germline, CDR1 is SNHLY and CDR2 FYNNEI. Trimming stripped 7 bases from V and 6 bases from J, with 16 bases between.